Described below is a single TCR beta chain sequence and its context. Germline trimming cut 3 bases from V and 4 bases from J; bases unmatched to any gene: 7. Germline CDR1 SGHTA, CDR2 FQGNSA. CDR3 length equals 16 residues. This sample was taken from a study of cytomegalovirus exposure and HLA in healthy donors. Libraries were prepared by immunoSEQ multiplex PCR; TCRdb keeps only in-frame clonotypes and omits some of them. The sample records some 150,000 clones, roughly 89% being singletons. The source is a woman under 30 in good health and CMV-seropositive. Sequencing was done on a sample of PBMCs. This chain connects TRBV7-2 to TRBJ1-5; 9 bases are shared with TRBD1. CDR3 in amino acids: CASSFGTGLRNQPQHF. The CDR3, as DNA: TGTGCCAGCAGCTTTGGGACAGGGCTTCGGAATCAGCCCCAGCATTTT. Based on the CDR3 plus reference TRBV7-2 and TRBJ1-5, the full variable domain is GAGVSQSPSNKVTEKGKDVELRCDPISGHTALYWYRQSLGQGLEFLIYFQGNSAPDKSGLPSDRFSAERTGGSVSTLTIQRTQQEDSAVYLCASSFGTGLRNQPQHFGDGTRLSIL.